The sequence of this T cell receptor (beta chain) was determined in a study of blood T cell repertoires in COVID-19. The overall study: Material from acute and convalescent COVID-19 was sourced from the United States, Italy and Spain.

Assay: immunoSEQ multiplex PCR; the TCRdb copy retains only in-frame clones and omits some. The repertoire consists of some 300,000 clones, with under 90% occurring once and the leading ten covering roughly 2.9%. This clone was detected a few times. The sequence was obtained from a woman aged 45-65 years who had been exposed to COVID-19. Sequencing was carried out using PBMCs or T cells enriched from blood (not recorded which).

The CDR3 region has the DNA TGTGCCAGCAGCCAAGCCGGGACAGGGGGACGCCAGCCCCAGCATTTT. Translated, it gives CASSQAGTGGRQPQHF. The V gene is TRBV3-1 (or the pseudogene TRBV3-2), the J gene TRBJ1-5; 11 nucleotides agree with TRBD1. Germline V gene data show CDR1 as LGHDT and CDR2 as YNNKEL (reference sequence). Losses at the gene ends were 1 base for V and 7 bases for J; bases not matched to a gene: 6. This CDR3 has 16 residues.